These 20 T cell receptor beta chains originate from one sample sequenced in a study of shared clonotypes between healthy human individuals. Libraries were prepared by immunoSEQ multiplex PCR; TCRdb keeps only in-frame clonotypes and omits some of them. The sample carries roughly 640,000 clones, under 80% recorded once. Input material: memory CD4+ T cells sorted from blood. Regarding subset: CD45RA-negative fraction. The source of these receptors is a woman in her thirties in good health.

The chain couples TRBV7-9 to TRBJ1-1; the D is unclear. The CDR3 spans 14 residues. Germline-derived CDR1 and CDR2 are SEHNR and FQNEAQ (reference sequence). Trimming took off 5 bases at V and 1 base at J, with 11 bases between the two ends. The CDR3 loop is CASSPVKGNTEAFF. CDR3 DNA: TGTGCCAGCAGCCCGGTGAAAGGGAACACTGAAGCTTTCTTT.

The chain uses TRBV10-3 and TRBJ2-7, with D perhaps being TRBD1 or TRBD2 (5 bases each). With 6 bases removed from V and 2 bases from J, the gap between germline ends came to 14 bases. Germline V gene sequence: CDR1 ENHRY, CDR2 SYGVKD. The CDR3 extends over 14 amino acids. CDR3 in amino acids: CAISRAGATYEQYF. CDR3 in DNA: TGTGCCATCAGCCGGGCCGGGGCGACCTACGAGCAGTACTTC.

The rearrangement uses TRBV11-2 and TRBJ2-5; a possible D gene is TRBD2 (5 bases). The CDR3 contains 17 residues. Trimming removed 2 bases at V and 5 bases at J, with 21 bases between. Germline CDR1 SGHAT, CDR2 FQNNGV. CDR3 sequence: CASSLSPGLLRKETQYF. CDR3 nucleotides: TGTGCCAGCAGCTTATCTCCAGGACTTCTGCGGAAGGAGACCCAGTACTTC.

The chain combines TRBV5-4 with TRBJ2-5; 8 nucleotides match TRBD2. The germline V gene has CDR1 SGHNT and CDR2 YYREEE (reference sequence). This CDR3 has 15 amino acids. With 0 bases clipped from V and 5 bases from J, the junction kept 6 bases outside the gene matches. CDR3 protein: CASSLVVASGETQYF. In DNA, the CDR3 is TGTGCCAGCAGCTTGGTGGTCGCTAGCGGGGAGACCCAGTACTTC.

The genes are TRBV11-2 and TRBJ2-1; 12 nucleotides agree with TRBD2. Germline CDR1 SGHAT, CDR2 FQNNGV. There are 17 residues in the CDR3. J gave up 0 bases and V 6 bases, and 6 bases lay outside the gene matches. CDR3 sequence: CASSRTSGMSSYNEQFF. The CDR3 nucleotides read TGTGCCAGCAGTCGGACTAGCGGGATGAGCTCCTACAATGAGCAGTTCTTC.

The rearrangement links TRBV27 to TRBJ2-1; D possibly corresponds to TRBD2 (5 bases). V dropped 3 bases and J dropped 6 bases, with 18 bases sitting between them. Germline loops: CDR1 MNHEY, CDR2 SMNVEV (reference sequence). The CDR3 runs 16 residues. Here the CDR3 DNA reads TGTGCCAGCAGTTTGAAGTTAGGACTGCGGCCCAATGAGCAGTTCTTC. As protein: CASSLKLGLRPNEQFF.

This clone has just one count. This chain connects TRBV14 to TRBJ2-2; either TRBD1 or TRBD2 may fit D (5 bases each). The CDR3 consists of 17 residues. Trimming took off 5 bases at V and 1 base at J, with 17 bases between the two ends. Germline CDR1 is SGHDN and CDR2 is FVKESK. The CDR3 nucleotides are TGTGCCAGCAGCGAGGAGGACGGACATTGGAACACCGGGGAGCTGTTTTTT. Its translation: CASSEEDGHWNTGELFF.

The V gene is TRBV15, the J gene TRBJ1-3; no definite D call. The CDR3 runs to 14 residues. Germline V CDR1 and CDR2: LNHNV, YYDKDF (reference sequence). V was trimmed by 1 base and J by 0 bases, leaving 4 bases between them. The CDR3 DNA reads TGTGCCACCAGCAGAGGAGGCTCTGGAAACACCATATATTTT. This translates into CATSRGGSGNTIYF. Full variable domain (remainder filled in from reference TRBV15 and TRBJ1-3): DAMVIQNPRYQVTQFGKPVTLSCSQTLNHNVMYWYQQKSSQAPKLLFHYYDKDFNNEADTPDNFQSRRPNTSFCFLDIRSPGLGDTAMYLCATSRGGSGNTIYFGEGSWLTVV.

This chain joins TRBV5-1 and TRBJ2-2; no clear D gene. Trimming removed 0 bases from V and 5 bases from J, with 11 bases in between. Germline CDR1 and CDR2: SGHRS and YFSETQ. The CDR3 covers 15 residues. The CDR3 DNA is TGCGCCAGCAGCTTGGAGGTAGCAGAGACCGGGGAGCTGTTTTTT. Translating gives CASSLEVAETGELFF.

The chain recombines TRBV18 with TRBJ2-7, with 9 nucleotides matching TRBD1. This CDR3 has 14 residues. V was pared by 5 bases and J by 7 bases, with 9 bases of the junction left unmatched. Germline CDR1 KGHSH, CDR2 LQKENI. This CDR3 reads CASSSGTGTVEQYF. The CDR3 DNA sequence: TGTGCCAGCTCATCCGGGACAGGGACCGTAGAGCAGTACTTC.

This clone has only a few counts. The CDR3 protein is CASSPQEASDEQFF. The CDR3 DNA is TGTGCCAGCAGCCCACAGGAGGCTTCGGATGAGCAGTTCTTC. V is TRBV7-6 and J is TRBJ2-1; TRBD1 or TRBD2 may be the D gene (5 bases each). Germline V gene lookup returns CDR1 SGHVS and CDR2 FNYEAQ. Trimming cost V 5 bases and J 8 bases, with 16 bases left between them. The CDR3 is 14 amino acids.

The gene calls are TRBV5-1 and TRBJ2-5; tentative D call: TRBD1 (6 bases). Looked up from germline, CDR1 is SGHRS and CDR2 is YFSETQ. This CDR3 is 15 amino acids long. V was pared by 4 bases and J by 7 bases, with 20 bases between. CDR3 amino acids: CASSTQGGGFRTQYF. The CDR3, as DNA: TGCGCCAGCAGCACACAGGGTGGGGGATTTAGGACCCAGTACTTC.

The V gene is TRBV19, the J gene TRBJ1-2; D gene ambiguous. The CDR3 runs to 12 residues. The germline CDR1 and CDR2 sequences are LNHDA and SQIVND (reference sequence). Trimming removed 6 bases at V and 8 bases at J, with 13 bases between. CDR3 loop: CASSTRPGGYTF. The CDR3 region has the DNA TGTGCCAGTAGCACCCGGCCCGGAGGCTACACCTTC.

This clone was observed once. This sequence joins TRBV7-2 and TRBJ2-7; D remains unclear. Trimming pared 1 base from V and 7 bases from J, leaving 14 bases between. This CDR3 has 14 residues. Germline V gene sequence: CDR1 SGHTA, CDR2 FQGNSA. The DNA for the CDR3 is TGTGCCAGCAGCTTAGGGGCTGGGTGGCAGGAGCAGTACTTC. Amino acid sequence: CASSLGAGWQEQYF.

This rearrangement joins TRBV9 to TRBJ2-2; D remains unclear. CDR3 length equals 16 residues. CDR1 is SGDLS and CDR2 is YYNGEE in the germline V gene. V dropped 4 bases and J dropped 0 bases, with 13 bases sitting between them. In DNA form, the CDR3 reads TGTGCCAGCAGCCCACATATTACGACGAACACCGGGGAGCTGTTTTTT. As protein: CASSPHITTNTGELFF.

The chain uses TRBV19 and TRBJ2-3; TRBD2 agrees at 8 bases. This CDR3 has 16 residues. Germline V gene sequence: CDR1 LNHDA, CDR2 SQIVND (reference sequence). V lost 0 bases to trimming and J lost 3 bases; unmatched junction nucleotides: 5. CDR3: CASSIDRLASTDTQYF. DNA of the CDR3: TGTGCCAGTAGTATAGACCGACTAGCGAGTACAGATACGCAGTATTTT.

This clone appeared once. The chain is built from TRBV18 and TRBJ1-2; possibly TRBD1 for D (5 bases). CDR3 length: 16 residues. The germline V gene encodes CDR1 KGHSH and CDR2 LQKENI. V was shortened by 3 bases and J by 8 bases, with 22 bases between the two germline ends. The CDR3, as DNA: TGTGCCAGCTCACCTGAGAGTAGCGACGGGGCTTGGGGCTACACCTTC. Residues: CASSPESSDGAWGYTF.

The genes are TRBV2 and TRBJ2-7, with D possibly TRBD1 on 6 matching bases. V was shortened by 7 bases and J by 1 base, with 8 bases between the two germline ends. The CDR3 is made up of 12 amino acids. CDR1 and CDR2 from the germline V gene are SNHLY and FYNNEI. This chain's CDR3 is CASKGDSYEQYF. CDR3 nucleotides: TGTGCCAGCAAGGGGGATTCCTACGAGCAGTACTTC.

This chain links TRBV10-3 with TRBJ2-7; D not certain. Trimming took 4 bases from V and 0 from J, leaving 7 bases between them. CDR3 size: 13 residues. Germline V gene lookup returns CDR1 ENHRY and CDR2 SYGVKD. The CDR3 DNA sequence: TGTGCCATCAGTGGGCGGAGCTCCTACGAGCAGTACTTC. Translating gives CAISGRSSYEQYF.

This clone appeared once. The V and J genes are TRBV25-1 and TRBJ2-3; D might be TRBD2 (6 bases). The CDR3 runs to 15 residues. V was cut by 4 bases and J by 1 base, with 12 bases left in between. CDR1 is MGHDK and CDR2 is SYGVNS in the germline V gene. The CDR3: CASSAVGGGTDTQYF. The CDR3 coding sequence is TGTGCCAGCAGTGCGGTAGGAGGGGGCACAGATACGCAGTATTTT.